The clone carrying this T cell receptor (beta chain) was seen a handful of times. What it binds is unknown. The data originate from a study of CD8+ T cells in alopecia areata. V was clipped by 3 bases and J by 0 bases, with 12 bases between them. In germline, CDR1 is SGHDT, CDR2 YYEEEE. The length of the CDR3 is 15 residues. RNA was isolated and reverse transcribed to cDNA, the sequencing template. Repertoires were generated with immunoSEQ multiplex PCR, while TCRdb's copy carries only in-frame clones and drops some. This sample has about 210,000 clones, with around 66% found just once. Findings of the study overall: Many expanded lesional clones remained in scalp and blood on tofacitinib. Sequencing of scalp samples also includes resident alphabeta T cells from normal skin.

Treatment of the sample: oral pan-JAK inhibitor, 5-10 mg twice daily. Here the sequenced sample was CD4+ T cells sorted from blood, taken at week 4, from a patient treated with tofacitinib. This clonotype originated in a human donor with alopecia areata. The chain is built from TRBV5-6 and TRBJ1-2; D gene uncertain. CDR3 nucleotides: TGTGCCAGCAGCTCCTGGGGAGGGTCTAACTATGGCTACACCTTC. It yields the protein CASSSWGGSNYGYTF.